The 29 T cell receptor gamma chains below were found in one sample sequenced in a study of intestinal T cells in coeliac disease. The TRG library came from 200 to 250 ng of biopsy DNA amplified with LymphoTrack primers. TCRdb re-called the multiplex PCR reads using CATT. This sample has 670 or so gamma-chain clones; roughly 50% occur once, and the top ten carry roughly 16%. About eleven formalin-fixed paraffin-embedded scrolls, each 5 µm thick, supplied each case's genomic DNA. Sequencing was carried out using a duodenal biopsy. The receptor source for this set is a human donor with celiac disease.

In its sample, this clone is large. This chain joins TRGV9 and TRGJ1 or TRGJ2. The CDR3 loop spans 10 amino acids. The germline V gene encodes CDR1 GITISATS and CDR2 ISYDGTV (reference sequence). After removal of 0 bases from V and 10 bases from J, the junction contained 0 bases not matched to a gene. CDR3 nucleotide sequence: TGTGCCTTGTGGGAGGTGAAGAAACTCTTT. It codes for CALWEVKKLF.

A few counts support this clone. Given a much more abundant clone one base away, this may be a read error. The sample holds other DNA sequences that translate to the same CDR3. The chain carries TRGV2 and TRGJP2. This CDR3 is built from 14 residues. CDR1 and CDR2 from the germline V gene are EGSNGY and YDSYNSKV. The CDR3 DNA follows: TGTGCCACCTGGGACGGCAGTAGTGATTGGATTAAGACGTTT. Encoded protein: CATWDGSSDWIKTF.

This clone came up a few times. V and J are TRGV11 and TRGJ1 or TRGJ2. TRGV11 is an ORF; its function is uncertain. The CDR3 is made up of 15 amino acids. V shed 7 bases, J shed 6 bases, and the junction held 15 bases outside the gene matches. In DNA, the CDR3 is TGTGCCTGCTGGATCCCGGGATCCTTTATTTATAAGAAACTCTTT. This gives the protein CACWIPGSFIYKKLF.

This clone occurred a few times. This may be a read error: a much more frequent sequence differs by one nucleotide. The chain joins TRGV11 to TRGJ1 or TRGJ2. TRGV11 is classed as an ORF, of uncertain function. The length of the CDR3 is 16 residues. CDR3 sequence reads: CARWIRHSDNYYKKLF. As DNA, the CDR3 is TGTGCCCGCTGGATTAGGCACTCCGATAATTATTATAAGAAACTCTTT.

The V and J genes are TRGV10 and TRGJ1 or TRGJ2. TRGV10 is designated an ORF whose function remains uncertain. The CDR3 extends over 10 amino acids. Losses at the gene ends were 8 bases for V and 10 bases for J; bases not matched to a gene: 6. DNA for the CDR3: TGTGCTGCGTGGGAATTAAAGAAACTCTTT. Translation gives CAAWELKKLF.

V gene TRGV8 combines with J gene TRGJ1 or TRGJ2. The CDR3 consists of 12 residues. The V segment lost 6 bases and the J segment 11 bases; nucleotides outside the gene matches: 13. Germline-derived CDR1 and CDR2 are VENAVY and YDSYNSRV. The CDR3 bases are TGTGCCACCTGGACCTACGAAGGAGAGAAACTCTTT. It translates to CATWTYEGEKLF.

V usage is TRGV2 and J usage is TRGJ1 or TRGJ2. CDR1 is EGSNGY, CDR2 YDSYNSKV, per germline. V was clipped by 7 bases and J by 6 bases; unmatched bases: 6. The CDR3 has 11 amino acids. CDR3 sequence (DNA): TGTGCCACCTGCGCCATTTATAAGAAACTCTTT. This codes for CATCAIYKKLF.

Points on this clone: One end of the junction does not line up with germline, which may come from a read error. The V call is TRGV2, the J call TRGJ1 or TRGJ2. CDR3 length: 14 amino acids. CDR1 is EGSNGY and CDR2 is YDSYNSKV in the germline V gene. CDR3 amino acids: CATWDGAHIIKKLF. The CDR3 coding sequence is TGTGCCACCTGGGACGGGGCTCATATTATAAAGAAACTCTTC.

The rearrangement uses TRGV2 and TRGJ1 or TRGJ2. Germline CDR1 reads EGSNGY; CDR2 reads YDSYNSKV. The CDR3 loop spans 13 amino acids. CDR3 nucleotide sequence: TGTGCACCTCGGAGCGGCCAGGGGGGGAAGAAACTCTTT. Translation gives CAPRSGQGGKKLF.

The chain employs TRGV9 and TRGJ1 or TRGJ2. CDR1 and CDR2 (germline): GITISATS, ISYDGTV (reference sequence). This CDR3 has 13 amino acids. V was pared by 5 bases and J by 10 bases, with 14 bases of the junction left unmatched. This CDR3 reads CALWGAGGIKKLF. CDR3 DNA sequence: TGTGCCTTGTGGGGAGCCGGGGGTATAAAGAAACTCTTT.

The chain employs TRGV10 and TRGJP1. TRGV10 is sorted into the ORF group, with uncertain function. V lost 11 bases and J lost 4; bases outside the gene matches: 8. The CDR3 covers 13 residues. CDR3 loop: CAAGIYTGWFKIF. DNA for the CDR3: TGTGCTGCGGGGATTTACACTGGTTGGTTCAAGATATTT.

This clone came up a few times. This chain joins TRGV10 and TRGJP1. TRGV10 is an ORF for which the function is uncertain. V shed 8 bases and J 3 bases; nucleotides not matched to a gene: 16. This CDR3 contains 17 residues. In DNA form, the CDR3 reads TGTGCTGCGTGGGATATTATCGTTATGGCCACTGGTTGGTTCAAGATATTT. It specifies CAAWDIIVMATGWFKIF.

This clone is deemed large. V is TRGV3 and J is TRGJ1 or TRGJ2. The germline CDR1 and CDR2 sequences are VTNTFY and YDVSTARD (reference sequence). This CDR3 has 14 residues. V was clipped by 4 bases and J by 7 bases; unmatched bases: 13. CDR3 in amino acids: CATWDLRPRYKKLF. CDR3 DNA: TGTGCCACCTGGGATCTCAGACCTAGGTATAAGAAACTCTTT.

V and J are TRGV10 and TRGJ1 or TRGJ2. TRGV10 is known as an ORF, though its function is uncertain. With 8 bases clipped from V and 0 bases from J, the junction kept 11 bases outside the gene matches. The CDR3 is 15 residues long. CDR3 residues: CAAWDSTGNYYKKLF. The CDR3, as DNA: TGTGCTGCGTGGGATTCGACGGGGAATTATTATAAGAAACTCTTT.

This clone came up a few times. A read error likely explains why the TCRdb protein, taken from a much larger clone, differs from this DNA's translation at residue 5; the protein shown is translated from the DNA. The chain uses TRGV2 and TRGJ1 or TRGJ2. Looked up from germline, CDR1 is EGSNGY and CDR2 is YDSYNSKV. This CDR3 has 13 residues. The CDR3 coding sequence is TGTGCCACCTGGGGCGGGAATTATTATAAGAAACTCTTT. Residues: CATWGGNYYKKLF.

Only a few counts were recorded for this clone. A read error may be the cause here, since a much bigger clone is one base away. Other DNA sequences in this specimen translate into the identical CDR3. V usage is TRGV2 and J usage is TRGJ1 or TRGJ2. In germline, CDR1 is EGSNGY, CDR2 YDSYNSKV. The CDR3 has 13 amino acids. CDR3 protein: CATWDGNYYKKLF. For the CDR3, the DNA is TGTGCCACCTGGGACGGGAATTATTATAAGAAGCTCTTT.

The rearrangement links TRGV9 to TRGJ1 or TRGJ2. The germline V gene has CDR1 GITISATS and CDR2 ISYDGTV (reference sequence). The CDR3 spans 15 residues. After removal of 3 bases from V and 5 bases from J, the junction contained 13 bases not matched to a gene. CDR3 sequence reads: CALWETTGGHYKKLF. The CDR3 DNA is TGTGCCTTGTGGGAGACCACGGGGGGGCATTATAAGAAACTCTTT.

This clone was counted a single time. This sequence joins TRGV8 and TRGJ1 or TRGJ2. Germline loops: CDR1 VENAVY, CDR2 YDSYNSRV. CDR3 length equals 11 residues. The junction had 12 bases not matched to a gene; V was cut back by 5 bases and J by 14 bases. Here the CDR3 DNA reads TGTGCCACCTGGGGAGGGGCAAGGGAACTCTTT. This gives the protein CATWGGARELF.

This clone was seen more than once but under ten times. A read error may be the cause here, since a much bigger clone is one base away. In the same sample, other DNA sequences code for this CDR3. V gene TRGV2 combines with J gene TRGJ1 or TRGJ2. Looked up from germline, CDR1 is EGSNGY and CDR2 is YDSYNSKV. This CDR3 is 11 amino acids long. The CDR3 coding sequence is TGTGCCACCTGGGGGCATACTAAGAAACTCTTC. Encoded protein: CATWGHTKKLF.

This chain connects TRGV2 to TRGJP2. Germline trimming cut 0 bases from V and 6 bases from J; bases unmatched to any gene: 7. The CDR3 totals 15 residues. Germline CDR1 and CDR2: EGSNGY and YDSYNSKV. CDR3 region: CATWDGLERDWIKTF. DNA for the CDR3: TGTGCCACCTGGGACGGGCTCGAGCGTGATTGGATCAAGACGTTT.

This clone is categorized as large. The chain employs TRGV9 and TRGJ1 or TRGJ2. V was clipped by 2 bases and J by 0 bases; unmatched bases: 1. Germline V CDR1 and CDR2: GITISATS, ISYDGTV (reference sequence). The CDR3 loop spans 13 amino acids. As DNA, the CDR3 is TGTGCCTTGTGGGAGGGGAATTATTATAAGAAACTCTTT. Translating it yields CALWEGNYYKKLF.

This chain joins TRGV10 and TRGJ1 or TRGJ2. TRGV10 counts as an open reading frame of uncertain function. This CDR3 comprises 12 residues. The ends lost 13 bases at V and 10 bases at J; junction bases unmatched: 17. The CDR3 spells CAGFLGGIKKLF. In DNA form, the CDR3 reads TGTGCTGGCTTTTTGGGGGGTATAAAGAAACTCTTT.

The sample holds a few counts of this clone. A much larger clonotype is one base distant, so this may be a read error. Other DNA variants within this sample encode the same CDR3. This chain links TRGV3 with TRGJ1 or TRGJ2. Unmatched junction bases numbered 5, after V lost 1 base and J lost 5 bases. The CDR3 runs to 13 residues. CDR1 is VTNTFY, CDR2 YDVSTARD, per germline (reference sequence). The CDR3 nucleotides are TGTGCCACCTGGGACAGACTAAATTATAAGAAACTCTTT. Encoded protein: CATWDRLNYKKLF.

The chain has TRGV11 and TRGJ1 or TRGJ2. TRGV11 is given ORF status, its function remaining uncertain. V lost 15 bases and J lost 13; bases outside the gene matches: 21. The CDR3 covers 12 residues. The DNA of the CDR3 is TGTGCCCTGCTGTTTTCCCCGAGAAGAAAACTCTTT. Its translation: CALLFSPRRKLF.

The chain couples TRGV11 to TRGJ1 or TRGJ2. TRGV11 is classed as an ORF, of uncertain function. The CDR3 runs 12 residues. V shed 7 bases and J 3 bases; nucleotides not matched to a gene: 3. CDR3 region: CACWMSYYKKLF. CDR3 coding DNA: TGTGCCTGCTGGATGTCTTATTATAAGAAACTCTTT.

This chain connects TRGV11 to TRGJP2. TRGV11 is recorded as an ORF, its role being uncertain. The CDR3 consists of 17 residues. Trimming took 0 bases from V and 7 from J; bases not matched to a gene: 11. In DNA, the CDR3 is TGTGCCTGCTGGATTAGGCACGAGGAGGTAGTTGATTGGATCAAGACGTTT. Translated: CACWIRHEEVVDWIKTF.

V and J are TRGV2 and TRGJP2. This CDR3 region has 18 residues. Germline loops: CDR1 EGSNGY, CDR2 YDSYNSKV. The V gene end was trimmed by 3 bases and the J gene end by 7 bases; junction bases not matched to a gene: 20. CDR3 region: CATWDWGNFIVVDWIKTF. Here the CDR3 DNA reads TGTGCCACCTGGGACTGGGGAAATTTTATAGTAGTTGATTGGATCAAGACGTTT.

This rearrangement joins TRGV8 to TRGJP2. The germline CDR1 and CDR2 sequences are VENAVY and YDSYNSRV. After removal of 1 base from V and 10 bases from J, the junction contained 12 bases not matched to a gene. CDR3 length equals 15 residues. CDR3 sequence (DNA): TGTGCCACCTGGGATAGTTGTATTAGTATTTGGATCAAGACGTTT. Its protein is CATWDSCISIWIKTF.

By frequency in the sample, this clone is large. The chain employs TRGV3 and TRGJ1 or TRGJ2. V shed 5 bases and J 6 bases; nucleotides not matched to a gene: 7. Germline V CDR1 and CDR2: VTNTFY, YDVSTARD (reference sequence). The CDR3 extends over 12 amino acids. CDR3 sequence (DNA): TGTGCCACCTGGGCGCCAATTTATAAGAAACTCTTT. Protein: CATWAPIYKKLF.